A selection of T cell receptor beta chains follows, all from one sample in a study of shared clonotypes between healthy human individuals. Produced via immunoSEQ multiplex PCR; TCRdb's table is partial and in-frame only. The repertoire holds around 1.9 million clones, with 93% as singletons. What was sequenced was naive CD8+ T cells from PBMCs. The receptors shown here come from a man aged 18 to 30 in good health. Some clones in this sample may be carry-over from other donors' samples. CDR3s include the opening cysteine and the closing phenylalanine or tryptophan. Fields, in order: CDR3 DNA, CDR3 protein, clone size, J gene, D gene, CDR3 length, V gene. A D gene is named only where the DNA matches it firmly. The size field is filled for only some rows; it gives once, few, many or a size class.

CDR3nt: TGTGCCATCACTGCAGTGTGGGGTTATGACACTGAAGCTTTCTTT; CDR3aa: CAITAVWGYDTEAFF; abundance: few; j_gene: TRBJ1-1; d_gene: .; len: 15; v_gene: TRBV10-3
CDR3nt: TGTGCCAGCAGCCCGAGGGGGCAGGGGTTCATAGCTTTCTTT; CDR3aa: CASSPRGQGFIAFF; abundance: .; j_gene: TRBJ1-1; d_gene: TRBD1; len: 14; v_gene: TRBV14
CDR3nt: TGCGCCAGCAGCCAAGATTACAGCCCCGAGCACTACGAGCAGTACTTC; CDR3aa: CASSQDYSPEHYEQYF; abundance: .; j_gene: TRBJ2-7; d_gene: .; len: 16; v_gene: TRBV4-1
CDR3nt: TGTGCCAGTAGTATAGGTGGATATCAGCCCCAGCATTTT; CDR3aa: CASSIGGYQPQHF; abundance: .; j_gene: TRBJ1-5; d_gene: .; len: 13; v_gene: TRBV19
CDR3nt: TGTGCCAGCAGCCGCGGGACAGGGCTTTCACCCCTCCACTTT; CDR3aa: CASSRGTGLSPLHF; abundance: .; j_gene: TRBJ1-6; d_gene: TRBD1; len: 14; v_gene: TRBV7-3
CDR3nt: TGTGCCTGGAGTGTACGTCGGCGCTACAATGAGCAGTTCTTC; CDR3aa: CAWSVRRRYNEQFF; abundance: .; j_gene: TRBJ2-1; d_gene: .; len: 14; v_gene: TRBV30
CDR3nt: TGTGCCACCAGCAGAGACCGGGACAGGGGTTCCTACGAGCAGTACTTC; CDR3aa: CATSRDRDRGSYEQYF; abundance: .; j_gene: TRBJ2-7; d_gene: TRBD1; len: 16; v_gene: TRBV15
CDR3nt: TGCAGCACAAAATGCCGGCAAGGGACCTACGAGCAGTACTTC; CDR3aa: CSTKCRQGTYEQYF; abundance: .; j_gene: TRBJ2-7; d_gene: .; len: 14; v_gene: TRBV29-1
CDR3nt: TGTGCCAGCAGCTTTGGACAGATGAACACTGAAGCTTTCTTT; CDR3aa: CASSFGQMNTEAFF; abundance: .; j_gene: TRBJ1-1; d_gene: .; len: 14; v_gene: TRBV7-8
CDR3nt: TGTGCCAGCAGCTTTCTAGCCGGGAATGAGCAGTTCTTC; CDR3aa: CASSFLAGNEQFF; abundance: .; j_gene: TRBJ2-1; d_gene: .; len: 13; v_gene: TRBV9
CDR3nt: TGTGCCAGCAGCCCGGACAGGGGGCGGACCGGGGAGCTGTTTTTT; CDR3aa: CASSPDRGRTGELFF; abundance: .; j_gene: TRBJ2-2; d_gene: TRBD1; len: 15; v_gene: TRBV14
CDR3nt: TGTGCCAGCAGTTTTCTAGCGGAGGGAACCGGGGAGCTGTTTTTT; CDR3aa: CASSFLAEGTGELFF; abundance: .; j_gene: TRBJ2-2; d_gene: TRBD2; len: 15; v_gene: TRBV5-6
CDR3nt: TGCGCCAGCAGTCAATGGGGCGGGAGTTTTTACAATGAGCAGTTCTTC; CDR3aa: CASSQWGGSFYNEQFF; abundance: .; j_gene: TRBJ2-1; d_gene: TRBD2; len: 16; v_gene: TRBV23-1